This T cell receptor (beta chain) came from a study of blood T cell repertoires in COVID-19. TCRdb's copy holds only in-frame clones and misses some; the assay was immunoSEQ multiplex PCR. The sample holds approximately 260,000 clones, about 90% seen once. CDR3 length: 14 amino acids. This rearrangement joins TRBV21-1 to TRBJ2-3; TRBD2 reflects the table's D call only, with no check against the DNA. TRBV21-1 is designated a pseudogene. The source material was peripheral blood. This TCR came from a woman in her thirties or forties with acute or convalescent COVID-19. CDR3 nucleotide sequence: TGTGCCAGCAGCAAACAGCGGGGTCAAGATACGCAGTATTTT. It specifies CASSKQRGQDTQYF.